This T cell receptor beta chain was found in a study of cytomegalovirus exposure and HLA in healthy donors. Broader study findings: Among TCR beta chains, those listed as cytomegalovirus-associated numbered around 180.

Vbeta (60) and Jbeta (13) primers were used in the PCR. Using immunoSEQ multiplex PCR, the repertoire was profiled, and TCRdb retains in-frame clones only, with some absent. The sample data list 150,000 to 250,000 clones. Comment on this clone: What it recognizes is unknown.

V was pared by 3 bases and J by 8 bases, with 3 bases of the junction left unmatched. The CDR3 is 12 residues long. Looked up from germline, CDR1 is SGHRS and CDR2 is YFSETQ. The clonotype comes from a boy aged 5-17 years in good health and CMV-seronegative. This chain uses TRBV5-1 with TRBJ1-2; TRBD1 matches at 8 bases. What was sequenced was PBMCs. The CDR3 nucleotides read TGCGCCAGCAGCTCGACAGGGGCCGGCTACACCTTC. Translation: CASSSTGAGYTF.